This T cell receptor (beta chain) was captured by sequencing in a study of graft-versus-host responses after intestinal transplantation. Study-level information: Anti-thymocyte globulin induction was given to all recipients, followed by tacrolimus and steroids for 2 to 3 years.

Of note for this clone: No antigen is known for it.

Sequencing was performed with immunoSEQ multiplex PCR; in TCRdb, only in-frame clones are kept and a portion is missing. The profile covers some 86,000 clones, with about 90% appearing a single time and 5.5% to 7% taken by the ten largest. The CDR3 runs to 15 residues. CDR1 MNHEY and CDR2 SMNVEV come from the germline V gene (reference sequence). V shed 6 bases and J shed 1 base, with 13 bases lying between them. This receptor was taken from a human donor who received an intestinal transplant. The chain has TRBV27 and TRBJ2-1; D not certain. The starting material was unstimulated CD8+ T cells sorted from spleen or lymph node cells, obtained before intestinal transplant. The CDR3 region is CASSPFLGSYNEQFF. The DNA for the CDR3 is TGTGCCAGCAGCCCTTTTCTGGGGTCCTACAATGAGCAGTTCTTC.